The T cell receptor beta chain described here comes from a study of shared clonotypes between healthy human individuals. Clones were sequenced by immunoSEQ multiplex PCR, and TCRdb holds only the in-frame ones, with some missing. The sample records about 1 million clones, about 76% being singletons. Worth noting for this clone: Other DNA sequences in the same sample also yield this CDR3.

CDR1 SEHNR and CDR2 FQNEAQ come from the germline V gene (reference sequence). The V gene lost 0 bases and the J gene lost 5 bases, with 7 bases spanning the gap. This CDR3 comprises 13 residues. This TCR came from a man younger than 30 in good health. V gene TRBV7-9 combines with J gene TRBJ2-5; D not certain. The sequenced material came from memory CD4+ T cells sorted from blood. As to subset: CD45RA-negative fraction. DNA for the CDR3: TGTGCCAGCAGCTTAGCGGGCTGGGAGACCCAGTACTTC. This sequence encodes CASSLAGWETQYF.